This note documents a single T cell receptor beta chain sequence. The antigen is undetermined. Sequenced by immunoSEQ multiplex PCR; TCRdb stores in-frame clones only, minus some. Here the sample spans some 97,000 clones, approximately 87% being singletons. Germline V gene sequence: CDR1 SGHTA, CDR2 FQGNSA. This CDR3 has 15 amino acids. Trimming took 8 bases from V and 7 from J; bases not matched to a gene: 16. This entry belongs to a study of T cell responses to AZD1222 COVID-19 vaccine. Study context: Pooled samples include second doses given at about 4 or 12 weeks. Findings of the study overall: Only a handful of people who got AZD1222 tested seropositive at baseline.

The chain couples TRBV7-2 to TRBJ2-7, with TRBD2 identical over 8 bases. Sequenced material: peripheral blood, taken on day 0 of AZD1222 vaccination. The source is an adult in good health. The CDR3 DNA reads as TGTGCCAGCTCACCGGGGGGGGCCCCGGGTAAAGAGCAGTACTTC. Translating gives CASSPGGAPGKEQYF.